These 24 T cell receptor beta chains were sequenced from one sample in a study of T cell repertoires in cytomegalovirus infection. From the reads, TCRdb called clonotypes with MiXCR, one entry per CDR3 protein. The data contain 150,000 to 200,000 distinct CDR3 sequences, about 20% of them seen just once; the ten biggest clones take up approximately 2.9%. Sequenced sample: PBMCs. The source is a human donor in good health (CMV status not recorded). Some clones in this sample may be carry-over from other donors' samples.

The gene calls are TRBV20-1 and TRBJ2-1, with 8 bases matching TRBD2. Germline CDR1 reads DFQATT; CDR2 reads SNEGSKA (reference sequence). The CDR3 contains 16 residues. V shed 4 bases, J shed 7 bases, and the junction held 15 bases outside the gene matches. DNA of the CDR3: TGCAGTGCTACACGAACCGGGAGGGGGTCTCAAAATGAGCAGTTCTTC. This gives the protein CSATRTGRGSQNEQFF.

The sample holds many counts of this clonotype. CDR3 coding DNA: TGTGCCAGCAGCTCGAACGTGGGGAATGAAAAACTGTTTTTT. Translation gives CASSSNVGNEKLFF. The chain carries TRBV7-2 and TRBJ1-4; unclear D gene. This CDR3 contains 14 residues. Trimming stripped 4 bases from V and 5 bases from J, with 11 bases between. Germline CDR1 SGHTA, CDR2 FQGNSA.

The count of this clonotype is one. The chain uses TRBV20-1 and TRBJ1-1; possible D gene TRBD1, 5 bases. CDR1 and CDR2 (germline): DFQATT, SNEGSKA (reference sequence). The CDR3 has 13 amino acids. The V gene lost 3 bases and the J gene lost 3 bases, with 11 bases spanning the gap. In DNA, the CDR3 is TGCAGTGCTAGGGCGGGGGAAGACACTGAAGCTTTCTTT. Translated: CSARAGEDTEAFF.

The chain couples TRBV30 to TRBJ2-2, with 8 positions matching TRBD1. The germline V gene has CDR1 GTSNPN and CDR2 SVGIG (reference sequence). This CDR3 contains 15 residues. The V segment lost 5 bases and the J segment 7 bases; nucleotides outside the gene matches: 12. The CDR3, as DNA: TGTGCCTGGCGACAAGCGGACAGGGCGGTCGGGGAGCTGTTTTTT. Its protein product is CAWRQADRAVGELFF.

The V gene is TRBV5-8, the J gene TRBJ1-4; D not resolved. Germline CDR1 and CDR2: SGHTS and YDEGEE. V lost 5 bases, J lost 8 bases, and 10 bases lay in between. The CDR3 spans 12 residues. For the CDR3, the DNA is TGTGCCAGCAGGCGATACCAGGAAAAACTGTTTTTT. Protein sequence: CASRRYQEKLFF.

The chain couples TRBV28 to TRBJ2-5; TRBD2 matches 9 bases. The CDR3 is 15 amino acids. Germline trimming cut 5 bases from V and 5 bases from J; bases unmatched to any gene: 9. Germline V lookup: CDR1 MDHEN, CDR2 SYDVKM. CDR3 DNA sequence: TGTGCCAGCAGTATCATAGCGGGAGTAGGGGAGACCCAGTACTTC. This translates into CASSIIAGVGETQYF.

A few counts support this clonotype. The chain joins TRBV6-8 to TRBJ2-3; TRBD2 aligns across 7 bases. Germline CDR1 MNHGY, CDR2 SAAAGT. Unmatched junction bases numbered 5, after V lost 8 bases and J lost 0 bases. The CDR3 is 14 amino acids. CDR3 in amino acids: CASGGLGSTDTQYF. The CDR3 coding sequence is TGTGCCAGCGGTGGACTAGGAAGCACAGATACGCAGTATTTT.

In regard to this clonotype: This may be a read error: a much more frequent sequence differs by one nucleotide. The chain joins TRBV7-3 to TRBJ2-2; 7 nucleotides agree with TRBD1. Germline assignment: CDR1 SGHTA and CDR2 FQGTGA. CDR3 length equals 16 residues. Written as DNA, the CDR3 is TGTGCCAGCAGCTTGAAAGACAGGGTCAGCACCGTGGAGCTGTTTTTT. This gives the protein CASSLKDRVSTVELFF.

The V call is TRBV6-5, the J call TRBJ1-3; D remains ambiguous. The CDR3 loop spans 14 amino acids. Germline V gene data show CDR1 as MNHEY and CDR2 as SVGAGI. CDR3 in DNA: TGTGCGAGCTCGGGCGGTTACTCTGGAAACACCATATATTTT. It codes for CASSGGYSGNTIYF.

A few counts support this clonotype. The chain joins TRBV15 to TRBJ2-2; 7 positions match TRBD2. CDR3 length: 16 amino acids. Trimming removed 3 bases from V and 7 bases from J; junction bases left unmatched: 11. Germline V gene data show CDR1 as LNHNV and CDR2 as YYDKDF (reference sequence). The DNA of the CDR3 is TGTGCCACCAGCAGTTGGGGGGGAGGGCCGAACGGGGAGCTGTTTTTT. Amino acid sequence: CATSSWGGGPNGELFF. Using reference TRBV15 and TRBJ2-2 for the parts outside the CDR3, the full variable domain is DAMVIQNPRYQVTQFGKPVTLSCSQTLNHNVMYWYQQKSSQAPKLLFHYYDKDFNNEADTPDNFQSRRPNTSFCFLDIRSPGLGDTAMYLCATSSWGGGPNGELFFGEGSRLTVL.

The chain links TRBV20-1 to TRBJ1-2; D possibly corresponds to TRBD1 (6 bases). Germline loops: CDR1 DFQATT, CDR2 SNEGSKA (reference sequence). The CDR3 extends over 13 amino acids. V lost 3 bases and J 4 bases, leaving 12 bases between the germline ends. The chain's CDR3 is CSARDSRLYGYTF. CDR3 in DNA: TGCAGTGCTAGGGACAGCCGGCTCTATGGCTACACCTTC.

This clonotype has ten or more counts. This chain joins TRBV7-8 and TRBJ1-3; no clear D gene. With 5 bases removed from V and 0 bases from J, the gap between germline ends came to 8 bases. The germline gives CDR1 SGHVS, CDR2 FQNEAQ. There are 14 residues in the CDR3. CDR3 DNA sequence: TGTGCCAGCAGCCGACTTAGCTCTGGAAACACCATATATTTT. Translation gives CASSRLSSGNTIYF.

This clonotype was seen repeatedly, ten times or more. The chain carries TRBV7-9 and TRBJ1-6; TRBD1 might be the D (6 bases). This CDR3 comprises 15 residues. The V gene's germline CDR1 is SEHNR and CDR2 FQNEAQ (reference sequence). Trimming took off 2 bases at V and 5 bases at J, with 10 bases between the two ends. Here the CDR3 DNA reads TGTGCCAGCAGCTTACGGACAGCCAATAATTCACCCCTCCACTTT. The encoded protein is CASSLRTANNSPLHF.

This clonotype came up many times. V is TRBV7-2 and J is TRBJ2-3; 16 nucleotides align to TRBD2. The CDR3 runs to 20 residues. The V gene end was trimmed by 2 bases and the J gene end by 2 bases; junction bases not matched to a gene: 10. CDR1 is SGHTA, CDR2 FQGNSA, per germline. The CDR3 DNA is TGTGCCAGCAGCTTACCTCTGGGACTAGCGGGAGGGCATAACACAGATACGCAGTATTTT. Residues: CASSLPLGLAGGHNTDTQYF.

The chain couples TRBV12-3 or TRBV12-4 to TRBJ1-5, with a possible D match to TRBD1 (6 bases). The length of the CDR3 is 15 residues. Trimming left V 5 bases short and J 1 base short, with 12 bases between. CDR3: CASSPEQGSNQPQHF. CDR3 nucleotide sequence: TGTGCCAGCAGTCCCGAACAGGGAAGCAATCAGCCCCAGCATTTT.

This clonotype occurred many times. This chain links TRBV6-5 with TRBJ1-6; D might be TRBD1 (5 bases). Trimming stripped 6 bases from V and 8 bases from J, with 14 bases between. This CDR3 has 14 residues. The germline gives CDR1 MNHEY, CDR2 SVGAGI. The CDR3 region has the DNA TGTGCCAGCAGGGGACGAACCGGAGATTCACCCCTCCACTTT. Translated: CASRGRTGDSPLHF.

Comments on this clonotype: This could be a read error, since a much larger clone is one nucleotide away. The chain combines TRBV11-2 with TRBJ1-1; D is uncertain. The CDR3 is made up of 11 amino acids. Germline V CDR1 and CDR2: SGHAT, FQNNGV. V dropped 3 bases and J dropped 3 bases, with 2 bases sitting between them. The CDR3: CASSLHTEAFF. CDR3 DNA sequence: TGTGCCAGCAGCTTGCACACTGAAGCTTTCTTT.

The rearrangement uses TRBV29-1 and TRBJ1-1; D is undetermined. Germline values: CDR1 SQVTM, CDR2 ANQGSEA. Trimming cost V 7 bases and J 5 bases, with 14 bases left between them. The CDR3 runs to 12 residues. CDR3: CSGDGLGTEAFF. The CDR3 DNA reads as TGCAGCGGAGACGGCCTGGGGACTGAAGCTTTCTTT.

The rearrangement uses TRBV28 and TRBJ2-7; no firm D call. The CDR3 length is 13 residues. In germline, CDR1 is MDHEN, CDR2 SYDVKM. Deletions cut 4 bases from V and 7 bases from J, with 14 bases between. Here the CDR3 reads CASSSLERFEQYF. CDR3 nucleotides: TGTGCCAGCAGTTCCCTCGAGCGCTTTGAGCAGTACTTC.

Only a few counts were recorded for this clonotype. The V call is TRBV5-1, the J call TRBJ2-7; D tentatively fits TRBD1 or TRBD2 (5 bases each). Trimming cost V 0 bases and J 4 bases, with 14 bases left between them. Germline loops: CDR1 SGHRS, CDR2 YFSETQ. This CDR3 spans 15 amino acids. In DNA form, the CDR3 reads TGCGCCAGCAGCTTGGAACGGGGCTGGGAGTACGAGCAGTACTTC. It translates to CASSLERGWEYEQYF.

Of note for this clonotype: One base away lies a much larger clone, so this may be a sequencing read error. The chain couples TRBV7-9 to TRBJ1-6; D call uncertain. The CDR3 spans 14 residues. V was clipped by 1 base and J by 11 bases, with 12 bases between them. The germline CDR1 and CDR2 sequences are SEHNR and FQNEAQ (reference sequence). The CDR3 reads CASSLVGGNAPLHF. CDR3 nucleotide sequence: TGTGCCAGCAGCTTAGTAGGTGGGAATGCACCCCTCCACTTT.

The chain links TRBV19 to TRBJ1-5; D gene uncertain. CDR1 LNHDA and CDR2 SQIVND come from the germline V gene (reference sequence). V was cut by 1 base and J by 4 bases, with 8 bases left in between. This CDR3 region has 14 residues. The CDR3 sequence: CASSIGTTNQPQHF. The CDR3 DNA follows: TGTGCCAGTAGTATAGGGACCACAAATCAGCCCCAGCATTTT.

V usage is TRBV5-5 and J usage is TRBJ2-1, with D unclear. CDR1 SGHKS and CDR2 YYEKEE come from the germline V gene (reference sequence). The CDR3 totals 11 residues. V gave up 4 bases and J gave up 15 bases, with 14 bases separating them. The CDR3: CASSPDARWFF. DNA of the CDR3: TGTGCCAGCAGCCCGGACGCGCGGTGGTTCTTC.

This chain uses TRBV5-3 with TRBJ1-6; 10 bases are a match to TRBD1. TRBV5-3 is labeled an ORF, and its function is uncertain. The CDR3 sequence is 15 residues long. V lost 8 bases and J lost 7; bases outside the gene matches: 9. The CDR3 nucleotides read TGTGCCAGCAGCGAGGGACAGGGGTGGAATTCACCCCTCCACTTT. Protein: CASSEGQGWNSPLHF.